This T cell receptor beta chain came from a study of T cell responses to AZD1222 COVID-19 vaccine (dated by TCRdb to about 2021). With regard to the full study: TCR sequencing covered some 240 trial participants: about 210 given two doses of AZD1222 and 26 given two doses of MenACWY control vaccine. Enrollment into the trials was organized by age into subgroups of 18-55, 56-69 and 70-plus years, and those subgroups contained roughly 140, 27 and 60 TCR-sequenced participants, respectively.

The intended sense of this specimen's time point label: baseline before first vaccination. The sample's treatment or condition label is to be understood as: meningococcal conjugate vaccine given as trial control. The vaccinee samples were drawn from two UK trials, COV001 and COV002, one of which was a single-blind randomized controlled phase 2/3 trial testing AZD1222 (ChAdOx1 nCoV-19) in healthy adults. For TCRbeta chain sequencing, PBMC samples were collected from trial participants at day 0 and at day 28 after the second dose. The V end loses 2 bases and the J end loses 7 bases, and a stretch of 9 bases separates them. The CDR3 runs 11 amino acids, cysteine and phenylalanine included. The retained sequence is limited to the CDR3, 33 bases, with the frame set at the first base. From a lookup of the germline V gene (reference sequence), CDR1 and CDR2 are GTSNPN and SVGIG. The full study reports these points: Because no day 14 peak-response samples were available, the repertoires could be characterized only after the peak T cell response. Epitopes outside the regions mutated in the B.1.351 and B.1.1.7 variants were reportedly recognized by nearly half of the unique spike-specific TCRs. Conclusions about previously exposed vaccinees are limited, since just five or six AZD1222 recipients were seropositive for SARS-CoV-2 at baseline. The whole spike protein was spanned by vaccine-associated CD4 TCRs, and dominant responses were seen in regions 160-218 and 743-854. Most participants were white British and females outnumbered males, and the authors suggested that clonal diversity may have been underestimated. After two AZD1222 doses, spike-specific TCR breadth and depth were significantly higher than at day 0 and than in MenACWY recipients. The 56-69-year group was small, and its depth increase did not reach significance, likely because of low power.

The CDR3 regions of human TCRbeta chains were analyzed by immunosequencing. The source study handled its data this way. TCRs in the repertoires were matched against a reference library of SARS-CoV-2-specific TCRs that had been generated with the MIRA antigen-specificity platform. Breadth meant the fraction of unique TCRs that were SARS-CoV-2-associated, whereas depth meant the fraction of total T cells that were SARS-CoV-2-associated. Using the MIRA data, each spike-specific TCR was mapped to the spike region that the TCR reacts to and placed in a CD4 or CD8 class. Log10-transformed breadth and depth values were compared by one-way ANOVA with Sidak's multiple comparisons tests. TCRdb holds this immuneACCESS table with in-frame rearrangements only. Some clones are missing; in checked studies, unresolved V genes explain under half, and the rest has no known cause. D and trimming were read from the DNA, whereas the V and J calls and clone size are those reported in that table. The sample table shows around 180,000 clones, and approximately 87% are seen once. The ten largest clones add up to approximately 2.7% of the sample.

This clone has just one count. Its recognized antigen is unknown. Within one base of it there is no much larger clone, and no base qualities were kept. The sequence derives from an adult in good health. Rearrangement joined TRBV30 to TRBJ2-7; a confident D gene designation cannot be given. The sequencing used peripheral blood, collected on day 0 of MenACWY control vaccination. Read as DNA, the sequence is TGTGCCTGGAGTACCCTTCTAGAGCAGTACTTC. The resulting protein is CAWSTLLEQYF.